This T cell receptor beta chain derives from a study of blood T cell repertoires in COVID-19. Turning to the study itself: Italy, Spain and the United States were the sources of the convalescent and acute COVID-19 samples.

This clone was detected many times. How the authors handled the data: For nucleated cells, counts were estimated from reference gene primer amplification. TCRdb's copy holds only in-frame clones and misses some; the assay was immunoSEQ multiplex PCR. V, J and clone size are taken as reported in that table, and D and trimming were inferred from the DNA itself. The sample consists of a few hundred thousand clones, around 83% of them appearing once. V trimming: 5 bases; J trimming: 4 bases; junction bases outside the gene matches: 3. The CDR3 has 14 amino acids. Looked up from germline, CDR1 is KGHSH and CDR2 is LQKENI.

The chain links TRBV18 to TRBJ2-2, with TRBD1 identical over 8 bases. This sequence was found in a man in his forties with acute or convalescent COVID-19. Sequenced: peripheral blood. DNA of the CDR3: TGTGCCAGCTCAAGACAGGGGAGCACCGGGGAGCTGTTTTTT. Its protein is CASSRQGSTGELFF.